This T cell receptor beta chain was captured by sequencing in a study of preoperative IRX-2 immunotherapy in early breast cancer. Only a few counts were recorded for this clone. As for treatment: preoperative locoregional IRX-2 cytokine immunotherapy. This phase Ib study tested locoregional IRX-2 cytokine immunotherapy given before surgery. Method: immunoSEQ multiplex PCR; TCRdb's copy keeps in-frame clones and lacks some. Found here are over 30,000 clones, about 90% of them singletons; the top ten hold 1.6%. The clonotype comes from a human donor with breast cancer. The sample here was tumor tissue, taken after IRX-2 immunotherapy.

CDR3 loop: CAISESGQLSGNTIYF. DNA for the CDR3: TGTGCCATCAGTGAGTCGGGACAGCTTTCTGGAAACACCATATATTTT. This rearrangement joins TRBV10-3 to TRBJ1-3; TRBD1 agrees at 7 bases. J lost 1 base, V lost 0 bases, and 3 bases had no gene match. The CDR3 totals 16 residues. Per germline, CDR1 ENHRY and CDR2 SYGVKD.